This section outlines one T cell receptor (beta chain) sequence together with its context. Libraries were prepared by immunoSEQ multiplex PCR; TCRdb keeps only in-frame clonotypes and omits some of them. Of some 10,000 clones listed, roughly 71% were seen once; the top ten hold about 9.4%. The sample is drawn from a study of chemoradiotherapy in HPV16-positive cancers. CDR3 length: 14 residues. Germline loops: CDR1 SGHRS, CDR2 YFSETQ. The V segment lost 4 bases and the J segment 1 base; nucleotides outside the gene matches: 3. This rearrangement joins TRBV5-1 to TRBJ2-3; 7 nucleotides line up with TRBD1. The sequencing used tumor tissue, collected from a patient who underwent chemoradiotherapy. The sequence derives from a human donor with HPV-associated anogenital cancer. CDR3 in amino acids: CASSRTGGTDTQYF. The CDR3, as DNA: TGCGCCAGCAGCAGAACAGGGGGCACAGATACGCAGTATTTT.